These 27 T cell receptor beta chains were sequenced from one sample in a study of blood T cell repertoires in COVID-19. Method: immunoSEQ multiplex PCR; TCRdb's copy keeps in-frame clones and lacks some. The table records approximately 170,000 clones, around 85% of them present only once. Sequencing was performed on peripheral blood. These receptors originate from a man aged 60 to 75 who had recovered from COVID-19.

The CDR3: CASSREFNYGYTF. For the CDR3, the DNA is TGTGCCAGCAGTCGAGAGTTTAACTATGGCTACACCTTC. This chain joins TRBV7-9 and TRBJ1-2; D call uncertain. The length of the CDR3 is 13 residues. CDR1 and CDR2 from the germline V gene are SEHNR and FQNEAQ (reference sequence). Trimming stripped 6 bases from V and 1 base from J, with 9 bases between.

This clone appeared a single time. The chain is built from TRBV19 and TRBJ1-5, with a tentative D call TRBD1 (6 bases). The CDR3 covers 17 residues. Germline V gene sequence: CDR1 LNHDA, CDR2 SQIVND (reference sequence). Trimming removed 5 bases from V and 1 base from J, with 18 bases in between. In DNA, the CDR3 is TGTGCCAGTAGTGACCACCCCGGGACACGAAGCAATCAGCCCCAGCATTTT. Protein product: CASSDHPGTRSNQPQHF.

This clone was counted between two and nine times. The chain combines TRBV29-1 with TRBJ1-1, with a tentative D call TRBD1 (6 bases). Germline CDR1 and CDR2: SQVTM and ANQGSEA. The CDR3 runs 13 residues. The V and J ends lost 6 bases and 0 bases respectively, with 11 bases between them. The chain's CDR3 is CSVATGMNTEAFF. Here the CDR3 DNA reads TGCAGCGTCGCAACAGGGATGAACACTGAAGCTTTCTTT.

V gene TRBV6-5 combines with J gene TRBJ2-6; perhaps TRBD1 as D (6 bases). The CDR3 contains 16 residues. V was cut by 0 bases and J by 2 bases, with 8 bases left in between. Germline V CDR1 and CDR2: MNHEY, SVGAGI. The CDR3 here is CASSYSSGAGANVLTF. The DNA of the CDR3 is TGTGCCAGCAGTTACTCATCAGGGGCTGGGGCCAACGTCCTGACTTTC.

This clone was counted between two and nine times. The chain recombines TRBV4-2 with TRBJ2-7; 7 bases agree with TRBD1. The CDR3 is 15 amino acids. Germline CDR1 reads LGHNA; CDR2 reads YNFKEQ. J was trimmed by 0 bases and V by 0 bases; bases with no gene match: 2. CDR3 nucleotides: TGTGCCAGCAGCCAAGAACGGGACAGCTCCTACGAGCAGTACTTC. As protein: CASSQERDSSYEQYF.

J is TRBJ2-6 and V is TRBV10-3; D is unresolved. The germline V gene has CDR1 ENHRY and CDR2 SYGVKD. The V and J ends lost 4 bases and 0 bases respectively, with 4 bases between them. This CDR3 comprises 14 residues. Here the CDR3 reads CAISGSSGANVLTF. CDR3 coding DNA: TGTGCCATCAGTGGCAGCTCTGGGGCCAACGTCCTGACTTTC.

The gene calls are TRBV30 and TRBJ1-1; 7 bases match TRBD1. This CDR3 is 15 amino acids long. The V gene end was trimmed by 1 base and the J gene end by 0 bases; junction bases not matched to a gene: 5. Germline CDR1 reads GTSNPN; CDR2 reads SVGIG (reference sequence). In DNA form, the CDR3 reads TGTGCCTGGAGTGCGGACAGGAGGATGAACACTGAAGCTTTCTTT. It yields the protein CAWSADRRMNTEAFF. The entire variable domain, with the rest obtained from reference TRBV30 and TRBJ1-1, is as follows: SQTIHQWPATLVQPVGSPLSLECTVEGTSNPNLYWYRQAAGRGLQLLFYSVGIGQISSEVPQNLSASRPQDRQFILSSKKLLLSDSGFYLCAWSADRRMNTEAFFGQGTRLTVV.

The CDR3 DNA reads as TGTGCCAGCACCCCTGTACAGGGGGCAGGGGGCTACACCTTC. This sequence encodes CASTPVQGAGGYTF. The rearrangement uses TRBV5-5 and TRBJ1-2; 9 positions agree with TRBD1. Germline values: CDR1 SGHKS, CDR2 YYEKEE (reference sequence). With 6 bases clipped from V and 8 bases from J, the junction kept 11 bases outside the gene matches. This CDR3 spans 14 amino acids.

The chain employs TRBV18 and TRBJ1-5; D uncertain. Trimming cost V 2 bases and J 4 bases, with 12 bases left between them. The length of the CDR3 is 15 residues. Germline V gene sequence: CDR1 KGHSH, CDR2 LQKENI. CDR3 sequence reads: CASSPGPGGNQPQHF. The DNA for the CDR3 is TGTGCCAGCTCACCAGGTCCGGGAGGAAATCAGCCCCAGCATTTT.

The chain couples TRBV5-4 to TRBJ1-5; the D is unclear. The CDR3 length is 14 residues. Germline CDR1 and CDR2: SGHNT and YYREEE (reference sequence). The V end lost 0 bases, the J end lost 6 bases, and 10 bases lay between the germline ends. CDR3 sequence reads: CASSLGGIGQPQHF. The CDR3 DNA sequence: TGTGCCAGCAGCTTGGGAGGGATTGGTCAGCCCCAGCATTTT.

This chain connects TRBV18 to TRBJ2-2; TRBD2 is a possible D gene (6 bases). Germline assignment: CDR1 KGHSH and CDR2 LQKENI. Trimming stripped 3 bases from V and 13 bases from J, with 12 bases between. The CDR3 extends over 12 amino acids. CDR3 nucleotides: TGTGCCAGCTCACCGCCGGAGGGTACGCTGTTTTTT. Translation: CASSPPEGTLFF. Drawing the rest from reference TRBV18 and TRBJ2-2, the complete variable domain is NAGVMQNPRHLVRRRGQEARLRCSPMKGHSHVYWYRQLPEEGLKFMVYLQKENIIDESGMPKERFSAEFPKEGPSILRIQQVVRGDSAAYFCASSPPEGTLFFGEGSRLTVL.

The chain employs TRBV11-1 and TRBJ1-3, with D unclear. CDR3 length: 14 amino acids. Trimming pared 3 bases from V and 0 bases from J, leaving 6 bases between. Per germline, CDR1 SGHAT and CDR2 FQDESV (reference sequence). DNA for the CDR3: TGTGCCAGCAGCTTCGGCGGCTCTGGAAACACCATATATTTT. Its translation is CASSFGGSGNTIYF.

This chain joins TRBV5-1 and TRBJ2-3, with D possibly TRBD2 on 6 matching bases. The CDR3 covers 16 residues. The germline CDR1 and CDR2 sequences are SGHRS and YFSETQ. Deletions cut 4 bases from V and 2 bases from J, with 17 bases between. The DNA for the CDR3 is TGCGCCAGCAGCCCGGAACGGGACTTAAACACAGATACGCAGTATTTT. The encoded protein is CASSPERDLNTDTQYF.

This chain links TRBV10-2 with TRBJ1-1; D is uncertain. This CDR3 comprises 13 residues. V lost 4 bases and J 2 bases, leaving 8 bases between the germline ends. Germline V CDR1 and CDR2: WSHSY, SAAADI. As DNA, the CDR3 is TGCGCCAGCAGTGTGACACCTAACACTGAAGCTTTCTTT. Translated: CASSVTPNTEAFF.

The genes are TRBV9 and TRBJ2-6; maybe TRBD1 (6 bases). The CDR3 contains 20 residues. V lost 0 bases and J 0 bases, leaving 19 bases between the germline ends. Per germline, CDR1 SGDLS and CDR2 YYNGEE. CDR3 DNA sequence: TGTGCCAGCAGCGTAGGTGGAGGCGGACAGACCATCTCTGGGGCCAACGTCCTGACTTTC. Encoded protein: CASSVGGGGQTISGANVLTF.

The rearrangement uses TRBV12-5 and TRBJ2-3; 7 nucleotides agree with TRBD2. CDR3 length equals 16 residues. The germline CDR1 and CDR2 sequences are LGHNT and FRNRAP. V shed 7 bases, J shed 0 bases, and the junction held 10 bases outside the gene matches. The CDR3 DNA reads TGTGCTAGTGCCTCCCGGGGGGAACGGAGCACAGATACGCAGTATTTT. This sequence encodes CASASRGERSTDTQYF.

This chain joins TRBV30 and TRBJ1-2; 7 bases agree with TRBD1. J was trimmed by 6 bases and V by 1 base; bases with no gene match: 2. The CDR3 is 12 residues long. In germline, CDR1 is GTSNPN, CDR2 SVGIG (reference sequence). CDR3 in DNA: TGTGCCTGGAGTGGACAGGGCAATGGCTACACCTTC. Encoded protein: CAWSGQGNGYTF. The whole variable domain, filled in from reference TRBV30 and TRBJ1-2, reads SQTIHQWPATLVQPVGSPLSLECTVEGTSNPNLYWYRQAAGRGLQLLFYSVGIGQISSEVPQNLSASRPQDRQFILSSKKLLLSDSGFYLCAWSGQGNGYTFGSGTRLTVV.

This clone appeared once. The V call is TRBV5-4, the J call TRBJ2-6; TRBD1 matches at 7 bases. Germline loops: CDR1 SGHNT, CDR2 YYREEE (reference sequence). V shed 4 bases, J shed 8 bases, and the junction held 15 bases outside the gene matches. This CDR3 region has 17 residues. The CDR3 region has the DNA TGTGCCAGCAGCGCCCGACAGGGTAACTCTGGAACCAACGTCCTGACTTTC. Protein sequence: CASSARQGNSGTNVLTF.

This rearrangement joins TRBV11-2 to TRBJ1-2, with 9 bases aligning to TRBD1. The V segment lost 3 bases and the J segment 5 bases; nucleotides outside the gene matches: 4. The germline CDR1 and CDR2 sequences are SGHAT and FQNNGV. CDR3 length equals 14 residues. CDR3 sequence: CASSLDRGGYGYTF. The CDR3 DNA follows: TGTGCCAGCAGCTTGGACAGGGGAGGATATGGCTACACCTTC.

The rearrangement joins TRBV30 to TRBJ1-4; 7 nucleotides match TRBD1. In germline, CDR1 is GTSNPN, CDR2 SVGIG (reference sequence). V dropped 6 bases and J dropped 5; count of bases not matched to a gene: 12. The CDR3 extends over 15 amino acids. The CDR3 is CACSVATGDNEKLFF. The CDR3 DNA reads TGTGCCTGCTCTGTAGCAACAGGGGACAATGAAAAACTGTTTTTT.

The chain combines TRBV7-2 with TRBJ2-4; D remains unclear. V dropped 4 bases and J dropped 9 bases, with 7 bases sitting between them. CDR3 length: 11 residues. Per the germline V gene, CDR1 is SGHTA and CDR2 is FQGNSA. Written as DNA, the CDR3 is TGTGCCAGCAGCTCCACGGGCATTCAGTACTTC. Translated: CASSSTGIQYF.

V usage is TRBV2 and J usage is TRBJ2-5; D remains ambiguous. The CDR3 covers 13 residues. CDR1 and CDR2 from the germline V gene are SNHLY and FYNNEI. V was clipped by 6 bases and J by 5 bases, with 13 bases between them. CDR3 loop: CASRGQAWETQYF. DNA of the CDR3: TGTGCCAGCAGGGGTCAGGCTTGGGAGACCCAGTACTTC.

To note about this clone: Other DNA sequences in the sample encode the same CDR3. The V and J genes are TRBV9 and TRBJ1-2; a weak D match, TRBD1 (6 bases). This CDR3 is built from 14 residues. The ends were cut back, 2 bases at V and 2 bases at J, with 10 bases in the middle. CDR1 and CDR2 (germline): SGDLS, YYNGEE. The CDR3 DNA reads as TGTGCCAGCAGCGTTGGGCAGGGGAACTATGGCTACACCTTC. It is translated as CASSVGQGNYGYTF.

The chain has TRBV27 and TRBJ1-2; 12 bases align to TRBD1. Trimming cost V 5 bases and J 8 bases; bases outside gene matches: 9. Germline CDR1 is MNHEY and CDR2 is SMNVEV (reference sequence). The CDR3 runs 15 residues. The CDR3 DNA sequence: TGTGCCAGCAGTCCGTCGGGACAGGGGGCGCGCGGCTACACCTTC. It yields the protein CASSPSGQGARGYTF.

V and J are TRBV9 and TRBJ2-1; maybe TRBD1 (5 bases). This CDR3 has 14 amino acids. With 4 bases removed from V and 9 bases from J, the gap between germline ends came to 17 bases. Germline CDR1 is SGDLS and CDR2 is YYNGEE. The CDR3, as DNA: TGTGCCAGCAGCCTCCGTGGTGGGGCCCGTGAGCAGTTCTTC. It yields the protein CASSLRGGAREQFF. Full variable domain (rest looked up from reference TRBV9 and TRBJ2-1): DSGVTQTPKHLITATGQRVTLRCSPRSGDLSVYWYQQSLDQGLQFLIQYYNGEERAKGNILERFSAQQFPDLHSELNLSSLELGDSALYFCASSLRGGAREQFFGPGTRLTVL.

The V gene is TRBV19, the J gene TRBJ1-5; D perhaps matches TRBD1 (5 bases). The CDR3 runs to 12 residues. Trimming left V 6 bases short and J 5 bases short, with 8 bases between. Germline CDR1 is LNHDA and CDR2 is SQIVND (reference sequence). CDR3 loop: CASRKGDQPQHF. CDR3 DNA: TGTGCCAGTAGGAAAGGGGATCAGCCCCAGCATTTT.

The J gene is TRBJ2-5, the V gene TRBV27; 11 nucleotides line up with TRBD2. V lost 6 bases, J lost 4 bases, and 4 bases stayed unmatched. This CDR3 is 14 amino acids long. Germline CDR1 is MNHEY and CDR2 is SMNVEV (reference sequence). Here the CDR3 reads CASRLAGVRETQYF. The CDR3 DNA is TGTGCCAGCAGACTAGCGGGGGTCAGAGAGACCCAGTACTTC.